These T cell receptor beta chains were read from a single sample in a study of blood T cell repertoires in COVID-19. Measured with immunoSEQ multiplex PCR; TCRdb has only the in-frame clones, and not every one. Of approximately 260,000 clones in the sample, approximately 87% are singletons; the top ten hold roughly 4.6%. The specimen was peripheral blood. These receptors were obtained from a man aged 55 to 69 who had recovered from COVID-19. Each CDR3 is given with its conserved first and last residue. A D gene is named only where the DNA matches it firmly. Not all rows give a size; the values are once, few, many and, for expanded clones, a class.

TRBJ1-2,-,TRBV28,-,CASSLYRANYGYTF,TGTGCCAGCAGTTTATACAGAGCTAACTATGGCTACACCTTC
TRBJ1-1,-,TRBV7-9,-,CASSNSFTEAFF,TGTGCCAGCAGCAACTCCTTCACTGAAGCTTTCTTT
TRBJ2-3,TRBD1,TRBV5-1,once,CASSANRGRDTQYF,TGCGCCAGCAGCGCAAACAGGGGGCGAGATACGCAGTATTTT
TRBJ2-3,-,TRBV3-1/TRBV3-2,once,CASSQDAALDTQYF,TGTGCCAGCAGCCAAGACGCCGCGCTAGATACGCAGTATTTT
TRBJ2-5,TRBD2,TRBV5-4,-,CASRTGLAGVETQYF,TGTGCCAGCAGAACCGGACTAGCGGGAGTAGAGACCCAGTACTTC
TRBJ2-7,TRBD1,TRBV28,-,CASSRRTGLSNEQYF,TGTGCCAGCAGTAGAAGGACAGGGCTTTCCAACGAGCAGTACTTC
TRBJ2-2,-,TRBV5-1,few,CASSLNPINTGELFF,TGCGCCAGCAGCTTAAATCCAATTAACACCGGGGAGCTGTTTTTT
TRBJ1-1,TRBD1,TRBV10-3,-,CAISEWGQGSTEAFF,TGTGCCATCAGTGAGTGGGGACAGGGCAGCACTGAAGCTTTCTTT
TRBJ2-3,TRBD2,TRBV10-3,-,CAIRSGSGPDTQYF,TGTGCCATCAGAAGCGGGAGTGGGCCAGATACGCAGTATTTT
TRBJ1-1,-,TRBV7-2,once,CASSLERGTEAFF,TGTGCCAGCAGCTTAGAAAGGGGCACTGAAGCTTTCTTT
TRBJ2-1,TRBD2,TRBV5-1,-,CASSSGTSGRTEQFF,TGCGCCAGCAGCTCCGGGACTAGCGGGAGGACTGAGCAGTTCTTC
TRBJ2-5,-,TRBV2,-,CASSRESGFQETQYF,TGTGCCAGCAGTCGGGAAAGCGGGTTCCAAGAGACCCAGTACTTC
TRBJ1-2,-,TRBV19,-,CASSRTDTSYGYTF,TGTGCCAGTAGTAGGACAGACACCTCCTATGGCTACACCTTC
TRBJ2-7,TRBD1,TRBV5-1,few,CASSLAFGTGSYEQYF,TGCGCCAGCAGCTTGGCCTTCGGGACAGGGAGCTACGAGCAGTACTTC
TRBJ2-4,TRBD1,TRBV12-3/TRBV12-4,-,CASSPGQVGIQYF,TGTGCCAGCAGTCCAGGACAGGTGGGCATTCAGTACTTC
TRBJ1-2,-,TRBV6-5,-,CASSYPNSYGYTF,TGTGCCAGCAGTTACCCTAACTCCTATGGCTACACCTTC
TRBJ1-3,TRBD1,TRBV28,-,CASSFGTGRWNTIYF,TGTGCCAGCAGTTTCGGGACAGGGAGGTGGAACACCATATATTTT
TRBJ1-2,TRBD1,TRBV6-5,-,CASSQNRGSNYGYTF,TGTGCCAGCAGTCAAAACAGGGGATCTAACTATGGCTACACCTTC
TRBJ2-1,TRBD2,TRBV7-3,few,CASSMGLAGAYNEQFF,TGTGCCAGCAGCATGGGACTAGCGGGGGCCTACAATGAGCAGTTCTTC
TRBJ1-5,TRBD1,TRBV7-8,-,CASSKDRDQPQHF,TGTGCCAGCAGCAAAGACAGGGATCAGCCCCAGCATTTT
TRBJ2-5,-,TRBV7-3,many,CASSSTGFSETQYF,TGTGCCAGCAGCTCTACAGGGTTTTCGGAGACCCAGTACTTC
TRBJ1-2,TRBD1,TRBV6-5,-,CASKGTGMGYTF,TGTGCCAGCAAAGGGACAGGGATGGGCTACACCTTC
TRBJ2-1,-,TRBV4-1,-,CASSQESGIGRGRYNEQFF,TGCGCCAGCAGCCAAGAATCCGGGATCGGGCGGGGAAGGTACAATGAGCAGTTCTTC
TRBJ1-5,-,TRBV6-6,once,CASSYIGGNQPQHF,TGTGCCAGCAGTTACATAGGGGGCAATCAGCCCCAGCATTTT
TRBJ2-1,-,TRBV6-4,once,CASSVAGGNEQFF,TGTGCCAGCAGTGTCGCGGGCGGCAATGAGCAGTTCTTC
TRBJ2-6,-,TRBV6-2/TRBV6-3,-,CASRRRGTGANVLTF,TGTGCCAGCCGCCGTCGGGGAACTGGGGCCAACGTCCTGACTTTC
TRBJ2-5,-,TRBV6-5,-,CASSYSRETQYF,TGTGCCAGCAGTTACTCGAGGGAGACCCAGTACTTC
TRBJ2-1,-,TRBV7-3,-,CASSAGNEQFF,TGTGCCAGCAGCGCAGGAAATGAGCAGTTCTTC
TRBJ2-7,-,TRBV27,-,CASKTPTGEQYF,TGTGCCAGCAAAACCCCAACCGGCGAGCAGTACTTC
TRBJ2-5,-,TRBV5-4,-,CASSLAASAGSWGETQYF,TGTGCCAGCAGCTTGGCCGCGTCGGCGGGATCGTGGGGCGAGACCCAGTACTTC
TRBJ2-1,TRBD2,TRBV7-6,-,CASSLGTSGGDNEQFF,TGTGCCAGCAGCTTAGGGACTTCGGGAGGGGACAATGAGCAGTTCTTC
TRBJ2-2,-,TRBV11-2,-,CASSSLRGNTGELFF,TGTGCCAGCAGCAGCCTCAGGGGGAACACCGGGGAGCTGTTTTTT
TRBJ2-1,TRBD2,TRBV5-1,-,CASTSAGVSNEQFF,TGCGCCAGCACCTCGGCGGGAGTCTCAAATGAGCAGTTCTTC
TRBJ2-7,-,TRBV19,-,CASSTGGNSYEQYF,TGTGCCAGTAGTACAGGGGGGAACTCCTACGAGCAGTACTTC
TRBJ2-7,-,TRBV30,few,CAWSRGGNYEQYF,TGTGCCTGGAGTCGAGGCGGGAACTACGAGCAGTACTTC
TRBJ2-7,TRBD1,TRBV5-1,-,CASSLWTGNYEQYF,TGCGCCAGCAGCTTGTGGACAGGGAACTACGAGCAGTACTTC
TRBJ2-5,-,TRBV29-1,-,CSVEDLRQETQYF,TGCAGCGTTGAAGATCTCCGGCAAGAGACCCAGTACTTC
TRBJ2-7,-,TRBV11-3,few,CASSLWRAGSGTEQYF,TGTGCCAGCAGCTTGTGGAGGGCAGGCTCAGGGACCGAGCAGTACTTC
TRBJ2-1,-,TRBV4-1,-,CASNRPGDLSSYNEQFF,TGCGCCAGCAACCGTCCGGGGGATCTTAGCTCCTACAATGAGCAGTTCTTC
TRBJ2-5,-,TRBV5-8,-,CASSADMKTQYF,TGTGCCAGCAGCGCGGACATGAAGACCCAGTACTTC
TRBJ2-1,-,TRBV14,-,CASSQVLLSQYEQFF,TGTGCCAGCAGCCAAGTTCTCCTGAGTCAATATGAGCAGTTCTTC
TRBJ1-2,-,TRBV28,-,CASRYSSGGYGYTF,TGTGCCAGCAGGTACAGTTCCGGGGGCTATGGCTACACCTTC
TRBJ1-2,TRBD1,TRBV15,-,CATSTDRYGYTF,TGTGCCACCAGCACGGACAGGTATGGCTACACCTTC
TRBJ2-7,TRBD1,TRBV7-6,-,CASSLDDRGLYEQYF,TGTGCCAGCAGCTTAGATGACAGGGGGCTCTACGAGCAGTACTTC
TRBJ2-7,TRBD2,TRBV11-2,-,CASSSGGSSYEQYF,TGTGCCAGCAGCTCCGGGGGGAGCTCCTACGAGCAGTACTTC
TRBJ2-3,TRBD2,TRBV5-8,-,CASKRGVISDTQYF,TGTGCCAGCAAGCGGGGTGTTATCTCAGATACGCAGTATTTT
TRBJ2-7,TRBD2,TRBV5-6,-,CASSHRLAGGFYEQYF,TGTGCCAGCAGCCACAGACTAGCGGGAGGTTTCTACGAGCAGTACTTC
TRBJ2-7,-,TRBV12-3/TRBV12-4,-,CASSLGGAREQYF,TGTGCCAGCAGTTTGGGGGGGGCTCGGGAGCAGTACTTC
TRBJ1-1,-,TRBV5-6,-,CASSLLRGEAFF,TGTGCCAGCAGCCTACTCCGGGGAGAAGCTTTCTTT
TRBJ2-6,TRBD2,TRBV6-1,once,CASSARDYSGRARGANVLTF,TGTGCCAGCAGTGCCCGGGATTATAGCGGGAGGGCACGTGGGGCCAACGTCCTGACTTTC
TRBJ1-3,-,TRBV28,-,CASSKPRVPGDTIYF,TGTGCCAGCAGTAAGCCCCGGGTCCCAGGGGACACCATATATTTT
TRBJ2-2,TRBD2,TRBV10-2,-,CASSGSGANTGELFF,TGCGCCAGCAGTGGGAGCGGGGCGAACACCGGGGAGCTGTTTTTT
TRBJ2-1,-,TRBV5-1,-,CASSLNNEQFF,TGCGCCAGCTCCCTTAACAATGAGCAGTTCTTC